These 20 T cell receptor beta chains share one sample of origin, sequenced in a study of human T cells and chemical hapten exposure. MiXCR was run by TCRdb on the RACE reads, yielding one entry per CDR3 protein. The profile shows under 50,000 distinct CDR3 sequences, roughly 12% of them singletons. Time point defined: patch test 3, about 24 weeks after DPC sensitization. Treatment defined: therapeutic diphenylcyclopropenone sensitization with weekly scalp DPC. Unfractionated whole blood was the source from which total RNA was extracted. The input for sequencing was whole blood, taken in connection with sensitization to the hapten diphenylcyclopropenone (DPC). These receptors were collected from a woman aged 35 to 49 with alopecia areata. Some clones in this sample may be carry-over from other donors' samples.

This clonotype occurred many times. J is TRBJ1-2 and V is TRBV7-9; the D is unclear. The CDR3 extends over 13 amino acids. Trimming removed 1 base from V and 4 bases from J, with 7 bases in between. CDR1 and CDR2 (germline): SEHNR, FQNEAQ (reference sequence). The CDR3, as DNA: TGTGCCAGCAGCTTAGTTGGCAGCTATGGCTACACCTTC. This sequence encodes CASSLVGSYGYTF.

Ten or more counts support this clonotype. In DNA form, the CDR3 reads TGTGCCAGCAGCGTGAATTATCTTAATTCACCCCTCCACTTT. Protein: CASSVNYLNSPLHF. The V call is TRBV7-2, the J call TRBJ1-6; no definite D call. This CDR3 has 14 residues. Germline V gene lookup returns CDR1 SGHTA and CDR2 FQGNSA. V was trimmed by 5 bases and J by 6 bases, leaving 11 bases between them.

This clonotype was counted only a few times. The chain uses TRBV28 and TRBJ1-4; 9 bases are shared with TRBD1. This CDR3 comprises 15 residues. Germline CDR1 MDHEN, CDR2 SYDVKM. Trimming at V came to 6 bases and at J to 7 bases, leaving 9 bases not matched to a gene. CDR3 nucleotides: TGTGCCAGCAGGACAACAGGGGGCGCGGGTGAAAAACTGTTTTTT. Translating gives CASRTTGGAGEKLFF.

As for this clonotype: A single base separates this from a much larger clone, so it may be a read error. The V call is TRBV29-1, the J call TRBJ2-7; possibly TRBD1 or TRBD2 for D (5 bases each). Germline V lookup: CDR1 SQVTM, CDR2 ANQGSEA. This CDR3 is built from 13 residues. The V gene lost 8 bases and the J gene lost 6 bases, with 20 bases spanning the gap. The CDR3: CSPPGLLSGEQYF. For the CDR3, the DNA is TGCAGCCCCCCGGGGCTTCTGTCAGGCGAGCAGTACTTC.

This clonotype occurred a few times. The rearrangement joins TRBV29-1 to TRBJ1-4, with 8 bases identical to TRBD1. The CDR3 has 14 amino acids. Germline-derived CDR1 and CDR2 are SQVTM and ANQGSEA. V was pared by 7 bases and J by 4 bases, with 8 bases of the junction left unmatched. The CDR3 DNA follows: TGCAGCGCCCCAGGGGGCGGGAATAATGAAAAACTGTTTTTT. Translation: CSAPGGGNNEKLFF.

This sequence joins TRBV28 and TRBJ2-5, with 9 bases matching TRBD2. The CDR3 runs 19 residues. Trimming took 6 bases from V and 3 from J; bases not matched to a gene: 20. The germline CDR1 and CDR2 sequences are MDHEN and SYDVKM. The CDR3 reads CASSSALTLSGSGEETQYF. The CDR3 nucleotides are TGTGCCAGCAGCTCCGCCCTCACCCTTAGCGGGAGCGGGGAAGAGACCCAGTACTTC.

The chain carries TRBV5-8 and TRBJ1-3, with a possible D match to TRBD1 (5 bases). Per germline, CDR1 SGHTS and CDR2 YDEGEE. Between the trimmed V and J ends, which lost 4 bases and 3 bases, there was a span of 11 bases. CDR3 length: 14 amino acids. CDR3 region: CASSIGTDGNTIYF. The CDR3 nucleotides read TGTGCCAGCAGCATAGGGACGGATGGAAACACCATATATTTT.

The chain has TRBV29-1 and TRBJ2-7; 8 bases are a match to TRBD1. The CDR3 consists of 12 residues. The ends lost 4 bases at V and 7 bases at J; junction bases unmatched: 6. Germline V gene sequence: CDR1 SQVTM, CDR2 ANQGSEA. The CDR3 DNA reads TGCAGCGTTGCTGGACAGGGTGTTGAGCAGTACTTC. Its translation is CSVAGQGVEQYF.

This clonotype has a count of ten or more. The chain recombines TRBV12-3 or TRBV12-4 with TRBJ1-2, with 9 bases fitting TRBD1. J gave up 5 bases and V 5 bases, and 6 bases lay outside the gene matches. This CDR3 is 14 amino acids long. The DNA of the CDR3 is TGTGCCAGCAGTCCCGGGACAGGGAGATATGGCTACACCTTC. This gives the protein CASSPGTGRYGYTF.

The chain joins TRBV9 to TRBJ2-2; D unclear. V lost 3 bases and J 6 bases, leaving 9 bases between the germline ends. This CDR3 region has 13 residues. Germline V gene sequence: CDR1 SGDLS, CDR2 YYNGEE. CDR3 sequence (DNA): TGTGCCAGCAGCGCCCTCTCCGCCGGGGAGCTGTTTTTT. Translation gives CASSALSAGELFF.

The count of this clonotype is one. The chain employs TRBV7-2 and TRBJ1-3; D not resolved. Per germline, CDR1 SGHTA and CDR2 FQGNSA. V dropped 0 bases and J dropped 4 bases, with 13 bases sitting between them. The CDR3 runs to 16 residues. In nucleotides, the CDR3 is TGTGCCAGCAGCTTAGCCCCCCTAATGGGGGGAAACACCATATATTTT. Translating it yields CASSLAPLMGGNTIYF.

This clonotype was recorded at least ten times. The V gene is TRBV29-1, the J gene TRBJ2-1; 8 bases line up with TRBD2. V dropped 2 bases and J dropped 10; count of bases not matched to a gene: 10. Germline CDR1 and CDR2: SQVTM and ANQGSEA. This CDR3 is built from 14 residues. CDR3 in DNA: TGCAGCGTTGAACGCGGACTAGCCCAAGGGGAGCAGTTCTTC. It yields the protein CSVERGLAQGEQFF.

This chain joins TRBV19 and TRBJ1-1; D call uncertain. Trimming cost V 1 base and J 3 bases, with 24 bases left between them. The germline V gene has CDR1 LNHDA and CDR2 SQIVND (reference sequence). This CDR3 has 19 residues. CDR3 bases: TGTGCCAGTAGTATAGTGTGGGGAGGAGGAAGGTTTGGCGACACTGAAGCTTTCTTT. Its translation is CASSIVWGGGRFGDTEAFF.

This chain uses TRBV29-1 with TRBJ2-1; a weak D match, TRBD2 (5 bases). The CDR3 sequence is 12 residues long. V was trimmed by 5 bases and J by 4 bases, leaving 9 bases between them. Germline V gene sequence: CDR1 SQVTM, CDR2 ANQGSEA. DNA for the CDR3: TGCAGCGTTTCCCGGGGTTACAATGAGCAGTTCTTC. As protein: CSVSRGYNEQFF.

This clonotype was recorded many times. V and J are TRBV4-3 and TRBJ1-3, with D tentatively TRBD1 (5 bases). Deletions cut 0 bases from V and 4 bases from J, with 13 bases between. The CDR3 is made up of 16 amino acids. CDR1 is LGHNA and CDR2 is YSLEER in the germline V gene. CDR3 coding DNA: TGCGCCAGCAGCCAAGATCTCCGGACACTAGGAAACACCATATATTTT. Translating it yields CASSQDLRTLGNTIYF.

This clonotype has a count of ten or more. V is TRBV6-2 or TRBV6-3 and J is TRBJ2-5; weak D call: TRBD1 (6 bases). The CDR3 has 14 amino acids. The V gene lost 7 bases and the J gene lost 3 bases, with 15 bases spanning the gap. Looked up from germline, CDR1 is MNHEY and CDR2 is SVGEGT. Here the CDR3 reads CASTPTGREETQYF. CDR3 sequence (DNA): TGTGCCAGCACCCCGACAGGCCGCGAAGAGACCCAGTACTTC.

The table lists this clonotype with many counts. The CDR3 region has the DNA TGCAGCGTTGTAGGAGGCTCCTACAATGAGCAGTTCTTC. Translating it yields CSVVGGSYNEQFF. This rearrangement joins TRBV29-1 to TRBJ2-1, with D possibly matching TRBD2 (5 bases). This CDR3 has 13 residues. V lost 4 bases and J lost 0, with 7 bases in between. Per germline, CDR1 SQVTM and CDR2 ANQGSEA.

The rearrangement uses TRBV2 and TRBJ1-6; D unclear. The CDR3 spans 15 residues. Deletions cut 1 base from V and 10 bases from J, with 14 bases between. Germline loops: CDR1 SNHLY, CDR2 FYNNEI. The CDR3 loop is CASSEGPGSVSPLHF. CDR3 in DNA: TGTGCCAGCAGTGAAGGTCCGGGTTCGGTCTCACCCCTCCACTTT.

This clonotype was counted only a few times. In DNA, the CDR3 is TGTGCCAGCATCCCGGTGGCGGGAGTTCATGGTTTACACACAGATACGCAGTATTTT. Its protein is CASIPVAGVHGLHTDTQYF. This sequence joins TRBV28 and TRBJ2-3, with 7 bases matching TRBD2. CDR3 size: 19 residues. After removal of 7 bases from V and 2 bases from J, the junction contained 21 bases not matched to a gene. CDR1 and CDR2 (germline): MDHEN, SYDVKM.

This clonotype was seen many times. The chain has TRBV29-1 and TRBJ2-7; TRBD1 matches at 9 bases. V dropped 4 bases and J dropped 6; count of bases not matched to a gene: 1. The CDR3 has 11 residues. Germline-derived CDR1 and CDR2 are SQVTM and ANQGSEA. The CDR3 spells CSVGQGVEQYF. The CDR3 DNA is TGCAGCGTTGGACAGGGGGTCGAGCAGTACTTC.